These T cell receptor beta chains were read from a single sample in a study of blood T cell repertoires in COVID-19. Measured with immunoSEQ multiplex PCR; TCRdb has only the in-frame clones, and not every one. The sample contains 410,000 or so clones, around 91% of which appear only once. Input material: peripheral blood. The receptors originated from a woman aged 40 to 50 with COVID-19, enrolled during active disease. CDR3s include the opening cysteine and the closing phenylalanine or tryptophan. D genes are given only for firm matches. Expanded clones are given a class, and other clones once, few, many or no size at all.

NA TRBJ2-3 TRBV14 NA CASRASGSTDTQYF TGTGCCAGCAGGGCCAGCGGGAGCACAGATACGCAGTATTTT
once TRBJ1-1 TRBV6-2/TRBV6-3 NA CASSYSAPNTEAFF TGTGCCAGCAGTTACTCGGCACCAAACACTGAAGCTTTCTTT
once TRBJ1-2 TRBV18 TRBD1 CASSLDRGGYTF TGTGCCAGCTCACTGGACAGGGGAGGCTACACCTTC
NA TRBJ2-4 TRBV7-9 TRBD1 CASSLVGTGKNIQYF TGTGCCAGCAGCTTAGTCGGGACAGGAAAAAACATTCAGTACTTC
NA TRBJ2-5 TRBV5-4 TRBD1 CASSFSQGAWAQYF TGTGCCAGCAGCTTCTCACAGGGGGCGTGGGCCCAGTACTTC
NA TRBJ2-7 TRBV28 NA CASSQLGSTGYEQYF TGTGCCAGCAGTCAACTTGGATCCACGGGCTACGAGCAGTACTTC
NA TRBJ1-2 TRBV6-1 NA CASSEILGQYYGYTF TGTGCCAGCAGTGAAATCTTAGGACAGTACTATGGCTACACCTTC
NA TRBJ2-2 TRBV18 NA CASSPPRDTGELFF TGTGCCAGCTCACCACCGCGGGACACCGGGGAGCTGTTTTTT
NA TRBJ1-2 TRBV6-1 TRBD1 CASRDRAKAGYGYTF TGTGCCAGCCGTGACAGGGCTAAGGCTGGCTATGGCTACACCTTC
NA TRBJ2-2 TRBV28 NA CASSWGSQVTGELFF TGTGCCAGCAGTTGGGGCAGCCAAGTCACCGGGGAGCTGTTTTTT
NA TRBJ2-1 TRBV10-3 NA CAISTTDSAPFF TGTGCCATCAGTACAACCGACAGCGCACCCTTCTTC
NA TRBJ2-7 TRBV6-6 TRBD1 CASSPLRTGTGAPEQYF TGTGCCAGCAGTCCTCTTCGGACCGGGACAGGGGCTCCCGAGCAGTACTTC
NA TRBJ2-7 TRBV3-1/TRBV3-2 TRBD2 CASRSDGGSYEQYF TGTGCCAGCAGAAGCGACGGGGGGTCCTACGAGCAGTACTTC
NA TRBJ1-1 TRBV4-3 NA CASSQVATLNTEAFF TGCGCCAGCAGCCAAGTGGCCACGTTGAACACTGAAGCTTTCTTT
NA TRBJ2-7 TRBV7-3 TRBD1 CASSLSPPGQGSGEQYF TGTGCCAGCAGCTTAAGTCCCCCGGGACAGGGGTCTGGAGAGCAGTACTTC
NA TRBJ2-2 TRBV7-2 TRBD1 CASRQTGMNTGELFF TGTGCCAGCAGACAGACAGGGATGAACACCGGGGAGCTGTTTTTT
NA TRBJ1-5 TRBV19 NA CASSIGGEPQHF TGTGCCAGTAGTATTGGGGGCGAGCCCCAGCATTTT
NA TRBJ1-1 TRBV5-4 NA CASSRAGLPTEAFF TGTGCCAGCAGCAGAGCAGGTCTGCCCACTGAAGCTTTCTTT
NA TRBJ1-2 TRBV11-3 NA CASSLDGNYGYTF TGTGCCAGCAGCTTAGACGGGAACTATGGCTACACCTTC
NA TRBJ1-2 TRBV18 NA CASSPTTGIYGYTF TGTGCCAGCTCACCAACGACAGGCATCTATGGCTACACCTTC
NA TRBJ2-5 TRBV4-2 TRBD1 CASSQGGQIETQYF TGTGCCAGCAGCCAAGGGGGACAGATAGAGACCCAGTACTTC
NA TRBJ1-4 TRBV14 NA CASSQQYQVEKLFF TGTGCCAGCAGCCAGCAGTATCAAGTTGAAAAACTGTTTTTT
NA TRBJ2-3 TRBV5-6 TRBD2 CASSRLAGSTDTQYF TGTGCCAGCAGCCGGCTAGCGGGCAGCACAGATACGCAGTATTTT
NA TRBJ2-3 TRBV7-2 NA CASSLATRMDTQYF TGTGCCAGCAGCTTAGCGACTAGAATGGATACGCAGTATTTT
NA TRBJ2-7 TRBV11-2 NA CASSRWGRYEQYF TGTGCCAGCAGCCGATGGGGGAGGTACGAGCAGTACTTC
NA TRBJ2-7 TRBV7-8 TRBD1 CASSFGQGSYEQYF TGTGCCAGCAGCTTCGGACAGGGCTCCTACGAGCAGTACTTC
NA TRBJ1-5 TRBV7-8 NA CASSLGLFVRDEGGNQPQHF TGTGCCAGCAGCTTAGGGTTATTCGTAAGGGACGAGGGGGGCAATCAGCCCCAGCATTTT
NA TRBJ1-4 TRBV7-9 TRBD1 CASSAKNRGSLSNEKLFF TGTGCCAGCAGCGCCAAGAACAGGGGGAGTCTGAGTAATGAAAAACTGTTTTTT
NA TRBJ1-2 TRBV19 TRBD1 CASSLGQGAYYGYTF TGTGCCAGTAGTCTGGGACAGGGGGCTTACTATGGCTACACCTTC
NA TRBJ2-3 TRBV10-3 NA CAISEQVADTQYF TGTGCCATCAGTGAACAAGTTGCAGATACGCAGTATTTT
NA TRBJ2-3 TRBV28 NA CASSLVGTQYF TGTGCCAGCAGTTTGGTCGGTACGCAGTATTTT
once TRBJ2-7 TRBV11-2 NA CATARGYEQYF TGTGCCACCGCGAGGGGGTACGAGCAGTACTTC
NA TRBJ2-5 TRBV11-2 TRBD2 CASSLGGGRQETQYF TGTGCCAGCAGCTTAGGCGGGGGACGACAAGAGACCCAGTACTTC
once TRBJ1-2 TRBV12-3/TRBV12-4 TRBD1 CASKTGNYGYTF TGTGCCAGCAAGACAGGGAACTATGGCTACACCTTC
NA TRBJ1-5 TRBV7-2 TRBD1 CASSATGGQPQHF TGTGCCAGCAGCGCCACAGGGGGTCAGCCCCAGCATTTT
NA TRBJ2-7 TRBV4-3 TRBD2 CASSTGTSGTYEQYF TGCGCCAGTTCCACCGGGACTAGCGGTACCTACGAGCAGTACTTC
few TRBJ1-5 TRBV7-9 NA CASSLGSTGGIRPQHF TGTGCCAGCAGCTTAGGATCCACGGGAGGCATTAGGCCCCAGCATTTT
NA TRBJ2-2 TRBV11-2 NA CASSLIPAGDFSGELFF TGTGCCAGCAGCTTAATTCCGGCAGGGGATTTCTCCGGGGAGCTGTTTTTT
once TRBJ2-1 TRBV27 TRBD2 CASSPPRGLADNEQFF TGTGCCAGCAGTCCACCGAGGGGACTAGCGGACAATGAGCAGTTCTTC
NA TRBJ2-2 TRBV7-9 NA CASSSNSGGELFF TGTGCCAGCAGCTCTAATAGCGGCGGGGAGCTGTTTTTT
once TRBJ1-5 TRBV28 NA CASSPIKRRNQPQHF TGTGCCAGCAGTCCCATCAAGAGGCGCAATCAGCCCCAGCATTTT